This entry describes one TCR beta chain. The target antigen is unknown. This PCR relied on a set of 60 Vbeta primers and 13 Jbeta primers. Generated by immunoSEQ multiplex PCR, the TCRdb table keeps only in-frame clones and is missing some. The sample has some 180,000 clones; 77% are singletons. The data originate from a study of cytomegalovirus exposure and HLA in healthy donors. Study results and caveats: Associated with HLA alleles at 0.05 false discovery rate in a later analysis were about 17,000 TCR beta sequences.

Per germline, CDR1 SGHRS and CDR2 YFSETQ. The CDR3 sequence is 13 residues long. Deletions cut 0 bases from V and 4 bases from J, with 7 bases between. The chain is built from TRBV5-1 and TRBJ1-2; D may be TRBD1 (5 bases). Specimen: PBMCs. This receptor was taken from a young man in good health and CMV-seronegative. Here the CDR3 reads CASSLGTRYGYTF. The CDR3 DNA follows: TGCGCCAGCAGCTTGGGGACACGCTATGGCTACACCTTC.